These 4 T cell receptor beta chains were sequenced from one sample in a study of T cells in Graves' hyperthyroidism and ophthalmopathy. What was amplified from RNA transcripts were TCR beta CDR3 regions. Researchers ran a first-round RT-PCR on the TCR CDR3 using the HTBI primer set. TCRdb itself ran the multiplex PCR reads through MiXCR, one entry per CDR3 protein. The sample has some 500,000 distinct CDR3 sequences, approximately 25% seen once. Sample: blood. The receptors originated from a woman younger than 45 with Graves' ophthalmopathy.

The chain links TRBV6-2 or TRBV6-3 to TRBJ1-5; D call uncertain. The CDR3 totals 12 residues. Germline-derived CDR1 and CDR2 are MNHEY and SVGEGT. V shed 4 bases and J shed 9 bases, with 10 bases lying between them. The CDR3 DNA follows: TGTGCCAGCAGTTTGCTTCTCGGGCCCCAGCATTTT. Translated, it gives CASSLLLGPQHF.

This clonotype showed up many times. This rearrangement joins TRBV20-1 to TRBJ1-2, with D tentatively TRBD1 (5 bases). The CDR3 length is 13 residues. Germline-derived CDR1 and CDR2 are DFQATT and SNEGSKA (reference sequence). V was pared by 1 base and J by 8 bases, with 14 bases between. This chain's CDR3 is CSARAVGEGGYTF. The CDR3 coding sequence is TGCAGTGCTAGAGCGGTAGGGGAAGGAGGCTACACCTTC.

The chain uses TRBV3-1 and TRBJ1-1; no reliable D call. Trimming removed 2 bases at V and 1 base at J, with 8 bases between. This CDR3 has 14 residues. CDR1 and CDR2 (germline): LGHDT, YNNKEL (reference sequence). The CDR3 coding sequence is TGTGCCAGCAGCCAACGGTACTCGAACACTGAAGCTTTCTTT. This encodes CASSQRYSNTEAFF.

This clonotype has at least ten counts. The DNA for the CDR3 is TGTGCCAGCGAGACGGGCCTGAACACTGAAGCTTTCTTT. Amino acid sequence: CASETGLNTEAFF. The chain links TRBV12-3 or TRBV12-4 to TRBJ1-1; D is undetermined. Trimming stripped 8 bases from V and 0 bases from J, with 10 bases between. This CDR3 has 13 amino acids.